A selection of T cell receptor beta chains follows, all from one sample in a study of blood T cell repertoires in COVID-19. Sequencing used immunoSEQ multiplex PCR; TCRdb keeps in-frame clones, though not all of them. The sample consists of roughly 290,000 clones, more than 65% of them appearing once. Sample: peripheral blood. The receptor set was obtained from a person aged 65 to 85 with COVID-19, enrolled during active disease. The CDR3 runs from the conserved cysteine through the conserved F or W. The D gene is left open where the match is weak. Part of the rows lack a size; the others show once, few, many or a class for expanded clones.

DNA: TGTGCCAGCAGCCAAGATCCCCCCTTAGGGGGTAATGAAAAACTGTTTTTT
CDR3: CASSQDPPLGGNEKLFF
J: TRBJ1-4
V: TRBV3-1/TRBV3-2
size: NA
D: NA

DNA: TGTGCCAGCAGCCAAGCGGATGACAGGAGGAGAAACACCATATATTTT
CDR3: CASSQADDRRRNTIYF
J: TRBJ1-3
V: TRBV14
size: NA
D: NA

DNA: TGCGCCAGCAGCCAAGAAAGAGGACTATCCAATGAGCAGTTCTTC
CDR3: CASSQERGLSNEQFF
J: TRBJ2-1
V: TRBV4-1
size: NA
D: NA

DNA: TGTGCCAGCTCACCAGAGGGGGACAGTGGAAACACCATATATTTT
CDR3: CASSPEGDSGNTIYF
J: TRBJ1-3
V: TRBV18
size: NA
D: TRBD1

DNA: TGTGCCAGCAGCGTTGGAAGGACAGTTAACTATGGCTACACCTTC
CDR3: CASSVGRTVNYGYTF
J: TRBJ1-2
V: TRBV9
size: NA
D: NA

DNA: TGTGCCAGCAGTTCCCTCACGACAGCCTATGGCTACACCTTC
CDR3: CASSSLTTAYGYTF
J: TRBJ1-2
V: TRBV25-1
size: NA
D: NA

DNA: TGCGCCAGCAGCCAAGATCCTACAGGGGGGCATAGCGTACGCTCTGGGGCCAACGTCCTGACTTTC
CDR3: CASSQDPTGGHSVRSGANVLTF
J: TRBJ2-6
V: TRBV4-3
size: NA
D: TRBD1

DNA: TGTGCCAGCAGAGCGGGAGCTGGGTGGGAGACCCAGTACTTC
CDR3: CASRAGAGWETQYF
J: TRBJ2-5
V: TRBV6-5
size: NA
D: TRBD2

DNA: TGTGCCAGCAGCTGGAAGACGACTAGCGGGGGCCCCACAGATACGCAGTATTTT
CDR3: CASSWKTTSGGPTDTQYF
J: TRBJ2-3
V: TRBV7-2
size: NA
D: TRBD2

DNA: TGCAGCGTACGGGGGTGGGGCGGGGAGACCCAGTACTTC
CDR3: CSVRGWGGETQYF
J: TRBJ2-5
V: TRBV29-1
size: NA
D: NA

DNA: TGTGCCAGCAGTGAATTGGGACAGGGTTTCACCATATATTTT
CDR3: CASSELGQGFTIYF
J: TRBJ1-3
V: TRBV6-1
size: NA
D: TRBD1

DNA: TGTGCCACCAGTGATCCCCCATACCGGACAGCTCAAGAGACCCAGTACTTC
CDR3: CATSDPPYRTAQETQYF
J: TRBJ2-5
V: TRBV24-1
size: NA
D: NA

DNA: TGTGCCAGCAGCTTAGAAACACTAGCGGGGCGGCAAGAGACCCAGTACTTC
CDR3: CASSLETLAGRQETQYF
J: TRBJ2-5
V: TRBV7-2
size: NA
D: TRBD2

DNA: TGCGCCAGCAGCTCCCGGGCTGACTACACAGATACGCAGTATTTT
CDR3: CASSSRADYTDTQYF
J: TRBJ2-3
V: TRBV5-1
size: NA
D: NA

DNA: TGTGCCAGCAGACTCGGAGGTACTAACTATGGCTACACCTTC
CDR3: CASRLGGTNYGYTF
J: TRBJ1-2
V: TRBV27
size: NA
D: NA

DNA: TGTGCCAGCAGGGAAGGGACTAGCGTAACCCAGTACTTC
CDR3: CASREGTSVTQYF
J: TRBJ2-5
V: TRBV6-1
size: NA
D: TRBD2

DNA: TGTGCCAGAAGCTTGAGATGGCAGGGCGGCCCACGGCGGAGCAATCAGCCCCAGCATTTT
CDR3: CARSLRWQGGPRRSNQPQHF
J: TRBJ1-5
V: TRBV5-3
size: NA
D: NA

DNA: TGTGCCAGCACCGCCAGTCGACAGAGGCAGTACTTC
CDR3: CASTASRQRQYF
J: TRBJ2-7
V: TRBV12-3/TRBV12-4
size: NA
D: NA

DNA: TGTGCCAGCAGTGGGAGGGGAGCTGGGGGCTGGACTGGGGCCAACGTCCTGACTTTC
CDR3: CASSGRGAGGWTGANVLTF
J: TRBJ2-6
V: TRBV6-2/TRBV6-3
size: NA
D: NA

DNA: TGTGCCAGCAGGTGGGGGGGTAATGAAAAACTGTTTTTT
CDR3: CASRWGGNEKLFF
J: TRBJ1-4
V: TRBV7-9
size: NA
D: NA

DNA: TGTGCCAGCAGCTTACGACGAGGACAGTTTAATTCACCCCTCCACTTT
CDR3: CASSLRRGQFNSPLHF
J: TRBJ1-6
V: TRBV28
size: few
D: NA

DNA: TGTGCCAGCAGCACCAAACAGGGGACGATTCCCTCTGGCTACACCTTC
CDR3: CASSTKQGTIPSGYTF
J: TRBJ1-2
V: TRBV5-4
size: once
D: TRBD1

DNA: TGTGCCAGCAGTGAAACAGGGGTCGTCTTTGGGGCCAACGTCCTGACTTTC
CDR3: CASSETGVVFGANVLTF
J: TRBJ2-6
V: TRBV6-1
size: once
D: TRBD1

DNA: TGCAGCGTCCAAAACGCGACAGGACTAGCAATAGACAATGAGCAGTTCTTC
CDR3: CSVQNATGLAIDNEQFF
J: TRBJ2-1
V: TRBV29-1
size: NA
D: TRBD2

DNA: TGCGCCAGCAGCCGGGCCGGAGGGCAGTGGGAGTATTTT
CDR3: CASSRAGGQWEYF
J: TRBJ2-3
V: TRBV4-1
size: NA
D: NA

DNA: TGTGCCAGCAGCACTCGACCGGGACTAGCCGTTTACAATGAGCAGTTCTTC
CDR3: CASSTRPGLAVYNEQFF
J: TRBJ2-1
V: TRBV14
size: NA
D: TRBD2

DNA: TGTGCCAGCAGCTTATCCGGTGATATCGGGGAGCTGTTTTTT
CDR3: CASSLSGDIGELFF
J: TRBJ2-2
V: TRBV7-9
size: few
D: NA

DNA: TGCGCCAGCAGCCAAGAAAGCGGGGGGTCAGATACGCAGTATTTT
CDR3: CASSQESGGSDTQYF
J: TRBJ2-3
V: TRBV4-3
size: NA
D: TRBD2

DNA: TGTGCCAGCAGGAAACAGGGGCCAGGGGGCACCATATATTTT
CDR3: CASRKQGPGGTIYF
J: TRBJ1-3
V: TRBV6-5
size: NA
D: TRBD1

DNA: TGTGCCAGCAGCTTATTTGCCAGGGGTACTAATTCACCCCTCCACTTT
CDR3: CASSLFARGTNSPLHF
J: TRBJ1-6
V: TRBV7-2
size: NA
D: NA

DNA: TGTGCCAGCAGTTTAGGTTTCGGGTTAGTTTCTTCCGGGGAGCTGTTTTTT
CDR3: CASSLGFGLVSSGELFF
J: TRBJ2-2
V: TRBV28
size: NA
D: NA

DNA: TGTGCCAGCTCACTATACCCCGGGGAGACCCAGTACTTC
CDR3: CASSLYPGETQYF
J: TRBJ2-5
V: TRBV18
size: NA
D: NA

DNA: TGTGCCAGCAGTTTATTTGGCAGGGACCAAGAGACCCAGTACTTC
CDR3: CASSLFGRDQETQYF
J: TRBJ2-5
V: TRBV27
size: NA
D: NA

DNA: TGTGCCAGCAGCTTAGCTTTCGGGCGGGTGAATGAAAAACTGTTTTTT
CDR3: CASSLAFGRVNEKLFF
J: TRBJ1-4
V: TRBV7-2
size: NA
D: NA

DNA: TGTGCCAGCAGTAAACGAGGAGGGGGGGACTATGGCTACACCTTC
CDR3: CASSKRGGGDYGYTF
J: TRBJ1-2
V: TRBV27
size: NA
D: NA

DNA: TGTGCCAGCAGCTTAGCGGGGACAACAAATTATGGCTACACCTTC
CDR3: CASSLAGTTNYGYTF
J: TRBJ1-2
V: TRBV7-9
size: NA
D: NA

DNA: TGTGCCAGCAGCTTAGCGGCCGGGGTTGTTCAGCCCCAGCATTTT
CDR3: CASSLAAGVVQPQHF
J: TRBJ1-5
V: TRBV7-6
size: NA
D: NA

DNA: TGTGCCAGTAGTATAGGGTCAGGCGTGAACACTGAAGCTTTCTTT
CDR3: CASSIGSGVNTEAFF
J: TRBJ1-1
V: TRBV19
size: NA
D: NA

DNA: TGCAGTGCTAGGACAGGCACCCAAGCTTTCTTT
CDR3: CSARTGTQAFF
J: TRBJ1-1
V: TRBV20-1
size: few
D: NA

DNA: TGCACCGCTAGATCCGGGAAAGGCTACACCTTC
CDR3: CTARSGKGYTF
J: TRBJ1-2
V: TRBV20-1
size: NA
D: NA

DNA: TGTGCCAGCAGCCCCGAACTAAACACCGGGGAGCTGTTTTTT
CDR3: CASSPELNTGELFF
J: TRBJ2-2
V: TRBV5-4
size: NA
D: NA

DNA: TGTGCCAGCAGCCAAAATAGCGGGTCGGGCAATGAGCAGTTCTTC
CDR3: CASSQNSGSGNEQFF
J: TRBJ2-1
V: TRBV7-2
size: NA
D: TRBD2

DNA: TGTGCCAGCAGTTGGGGGACAGGGGGCGCCGGCGGGGAGCTGTTTTTT
CDR3: CASSWGTGGAGGELFF
J: TRBJ2-2
V: TRBV2
size: NA
D: TRBD1

DNA: TGTGCCAGCTCACCGCCGGGACAGGGGAACACCATATATTTT
CDR3: CASSPPGQGNTIYF
J: TRBJ1-3
V: TRBV18
size: NA
D: TRBD1

DNA: TGTGCCAGCAGTTGGTCTATAGCGGGACAAGAGACCCAGTACTTC
CDR3: CASSWSIAGQETQYF
J: TRBJ2-5
V: TRBV2
size: NA
D: TRBD2

DNA: TGTGCCAGCAGTGTACAGTGGGCCGGGGAGCTGTTTTTT
CDR3: CASSVQWAGELFF
J: TRBJ2-2
V: TRBV5-4
size: NA
D: NA

DNA: TGTGCCAGTTCAGGGTTATCCTATGGCTACACCTTC
CDR3: CASSGLSYGYTF
J: TRBJ1-2
V: TRBV19
size: NA
D: NA

DNA: TGTGCCAGCGGACAAGGGGGAGGGGTCGGCCAGCCCCAGCATTTT
CDR3: CASGQGGGVGQPQHF
J: TRBJ1-5
V: TRBV7-2
size: NA
D: NA